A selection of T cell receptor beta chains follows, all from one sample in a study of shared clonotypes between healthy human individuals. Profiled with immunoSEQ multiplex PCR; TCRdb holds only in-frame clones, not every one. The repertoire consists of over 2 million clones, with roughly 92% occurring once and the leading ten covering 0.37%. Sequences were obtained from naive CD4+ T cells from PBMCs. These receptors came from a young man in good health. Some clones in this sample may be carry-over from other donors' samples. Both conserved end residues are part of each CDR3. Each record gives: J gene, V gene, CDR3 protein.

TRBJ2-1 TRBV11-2 CASSTPTKTSGHYNEQFF
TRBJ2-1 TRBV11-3 CASSASGGYNEQFF
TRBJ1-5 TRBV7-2 CASSLGRGVNQPQHF
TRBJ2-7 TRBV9 CASSVAPTGFYEQYF
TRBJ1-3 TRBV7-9 CASRGGAGNTIYF
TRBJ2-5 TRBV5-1 CASSLGTGGETQYF
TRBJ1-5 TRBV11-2 CASSLTGQPQHF
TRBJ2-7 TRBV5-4 CASSWEGTGYEQYF
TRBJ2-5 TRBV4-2 CASSQGVQETQYF
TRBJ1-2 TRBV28 CASSTLQGVGYTF
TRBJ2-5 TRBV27 CASSPRTPTGGETQYF
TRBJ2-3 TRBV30 CAWSRLAGSTDTQYF
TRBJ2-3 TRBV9 CASSVGSLAGNTQYF
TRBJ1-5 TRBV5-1 CASSPDRNNQPQHF
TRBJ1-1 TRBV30 CACLPRRGVNTEAFF
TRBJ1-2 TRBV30 CAWGGQGLGGYTF
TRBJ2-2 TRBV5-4 CASSLGLAGGPNTGELFF
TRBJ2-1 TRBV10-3 CAISGQGVLNEQFF
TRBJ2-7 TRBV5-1 CASSPMAGGSYEQYF
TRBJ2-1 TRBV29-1 CSVEDRDGRAYNEQFF
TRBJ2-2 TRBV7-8 CASSLAERLGNTGELFF
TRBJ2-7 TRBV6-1 CASRGTVSSYEQYF
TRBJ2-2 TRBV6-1 CASTGLAGTGELFF
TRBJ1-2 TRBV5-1 CASSYRRGQDDYGYTF
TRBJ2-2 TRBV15 CATSRDILELSERGSGELFF
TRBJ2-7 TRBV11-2 CASSSRTSIYEQYF
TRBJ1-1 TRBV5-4 CASSGDRANTEAFF
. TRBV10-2 CASSLAGGYEQYF
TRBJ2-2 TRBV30 CAWTRDRVPGTGELFF
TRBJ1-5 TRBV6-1 CASSGLNSNQPQHF
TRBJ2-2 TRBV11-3 CASSMTGAGELFF
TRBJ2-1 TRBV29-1 CSVAWTGLGSYNEQFF
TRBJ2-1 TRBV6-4 CASKQGDSYNEQFF
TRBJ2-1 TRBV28 CASSLPGLAGEGDEQFF
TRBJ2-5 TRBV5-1 CASSLRTSGQETQYF
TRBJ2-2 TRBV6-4 CASSRTSGSTTGELFF
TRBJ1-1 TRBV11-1 CASSSDRGQGEAFF